This is a list of T cell receptor beta chains from one sample in a study of blood T cell repertoires in COVID-19. Assay: immunoSEQ multiplex PCR; the TCRdb copy retains only in-frame clones and omits some. The data show some 150,000 clones, about four fifths seen once. The sequenced sample was peripheral blood. These receptors came from a woman aged 55 to 70 with active or convalescent COVID-19. CDR3s include the opening cysteine and the closing phenylalanine or tryptophan. A D gene is named only where the DNA matches it firmly. A row's size may be missing; if present it is once, few, many or a size class.

>.|.|TRBV28|TRBJ2-1
CASSLRGNEQFF
TGTGCCAGCAGTTTAAGAGGGAATGAGCAGTTCTTC
>.|.|TRBV7-2|TRBJ1-2
CASSLEVGGAYGYTF
TGTGCCAGCAGCTTAGAGGTGGGGGGGGCATATGGCTACACCTTC
>few|TRBD2|TRBV2|TRBJ2-7
CASSASSGRARSYEQYF
TGTGCCAGCAGCGCATCTAGCGGGAGGGCTCGTTCCTACGAGCAGTACTTC
>.|.|TRBV28|TRBJ1-5
CASSEGNDNQPQHF
TGTGCCAGCTCCGAGGGAAACGACAATCAGCCCCAGCATTTT
>.|.|TRBV6-2/TRBV6-3|TRBJ2-7
CASSLSSYEQYF
TGTGCCAGCAGTTTGAGCTCCTACGAGCAGTACTTC
>.|TRBD1|TRBV7-8|TRBJ2-7
CASSLVGDRSYEQYF
TGTGCCAGCAGCTTAGTTGGGGACAGGAGCTACGAGCAGTACTTC
>.|TRBD1|TRBV19|TRBJ1-2
CASSRKTSTGPNYGYTF
TGTGCCAGTAGTAGAAAAACCTCGACAGGGCCCAACTATGGCTACACCTTC
>.|TRBD1|TRBV4-1|TRBJ2-1
CASSPSGTGVVDEQFF
TGCGCCAGCAGCCCCTCTGGGACAGGGGTCGTCGATGAGCAGTTCTTC
>.|TRBD1|TRBV19|TRBJ2-7
CASSIQAGGYYEQYF
TGTGCCAGTAGTATCCAGGCAGGGGGCTACTACGAGCAGTACTTC
>.|.|TRBV28|TRBJ1-1
CASSLTTYTEAFF
TGTGCCAGCAGTTTAACCACTTACACTGAAGCTTTCTTT
>.|.|TRBV10-1|TRBJ2-2
CASSGNRNTGELFF
TGCGCCAGCAGTGGAAACAGGAACACCGGGGAGCTGTTTTTT
>.|.|TRBV7-2|TRBJ2-3
CASSPQSEGTDTQYF
TGTGCCAGCAGCCCCCAGAGTGAGGGCACAGATACGCAGTATTTT
>.|.|TRBV7-9|TRBJ1-4
CASSLNSNEKLFF
TGTGCCAGCAGCCTAAACTCAAATGAAAAACTGTTTTTT
>once|.|TRBV21-1|TRBJ2-3
CASSKAGAGTDTQYF
TGTGCCAGCAGCAAAGCTGGGGCCGGCACAGATACGCAGTATTTT
>.|TRBD2|TRBV6-5|TRBJ2-7
CASSPGGPQDEQYF
TGTGCCAGCAGTCCGGGAGGGCCTCAGGACGAGCAGTACTTC
>.|.|TRBV6-2/TRBV6-3|TRBJ1-5
CASSQGGGHNQPQHF
TGTGCCAGCAGCCAGGGAGGAGGGCATAATCAGCCCCAGCATTTT
>.|TRBD2|TRBV24-1|TRBJ2-1
CATSDPGLAGPDEQFF
TGTGCCACCAGTGATCCGGGACTAGCGGGCCCCGATGAGCAGTTCTTC
>.|.|TRBV4-2|TRBJ1-1
CASSQHRAPNTEAFF
TGTGCCAGCAGCCAACACAGGGCGCCGAACACTGAAGCTTTCTTT
>.|.|TRBV11-2|TRBJ2-3
CASKGVLLDTDTQYF
TGTGCCAGCAAGGGGGTTTTACTAGACACAGATACGCAGTATTTT
>.|.|TRBV18|TRBJ1-1
CASSPPPTVGGRETEAFF
TGTGCCAGCTCACCACCTCCGACTGTGGGGGGGCGAGAAACTGAAGCTTTCTTT